What follows are 28 T cell receptor beta chains derived from one specimen sequenced in a study of T cell repertoires in cytomegalovirus infection. These receptors' targets are unknown. TCRdb analysed the reads with MiXCR anew, one entry per CDR3 protein. The data show some 900,000 distinct CDR3 sequences, with around a third seen just once and 9.5% to 15% held by the top ten. The sample consisted of cultured CD8+ T cells from PBMCs, taken from culture after CMV antigen stimulation. The origin of the receptors is a human donor in good health (CMV status not recorded). Some clones in this sample may be carry-over from other donors' samples.

This clonotype was observed a few times. V gene TRBV19 combines with J gene TRBJ2-5; D gene uncertain. Trimming took off 5 bases at V and 2 bases at J, with 21 bases between the two ends. Germline loops: CDR1 LNHDA, CDR2 SQIVND (reference sequence). The CDR3 has 17 residues. The CDR3 sequence: CASSDGGAKLVQETQYF. The CDR3 DNA is TGTGCCAGTAGTGACGGCGGAGCTAAGTTAGTTCAAGAGACCCAGTACTTC.

This chain links TRBV5-1 with TRBJ2-3; the match to TRBD2 covers 10 bases. Germline lookup yields CDR1 SGHRS and CDR2 YFSETQ. J gave up 3 bases and V 1 base, and 8 bases lay outside the gene matches. The CDR3 is 17 amino acids. In DNA form, the CDR3 reads TGCGCCAGCAGCTTGATTGGGACTAGCGATTCGACAGATACGCAGTATTTT. Protein sequence: CASSLIGTSDSTDTQYF.

J is TRBJ1-2 and V is TRBV9; D call uncertain. V lost 3 bases and J 5 bases, leaving 5 bases between the germline ends. Germline CDR1 is SGDLS and CDR2 is YYNGEE. The CDR3 loop spans 11 amino acids. The CDR3 protein is CASSAPYGYTF. The CDR3 region has the DNA TGTGCCAGCAGCGCCCCGTATGGCTACACCTTC. The whole variable domain, remainder taken from reference TRBV9 and TRBJ1-2, is DSGVTQTPKHLITATGQRVTLRCSPRSGDLSVYWYQQSLDQGLQFLIQYYNGEERAKGNILERFSAQQFPDLHSELNLSSLELGDSALYFCASSAPYGYTFGSGTRLTVV.

This clonotype was counted between two and nine times. The V and J genes are TRBV2 and TRBJ2-4; the D call may be TRBD1 or TRBD2 (5 bases each). The length of the CDR3 is 17 residues. Germline CDR1 is SNHLY and CDR2 is FYNNEI. V lost 3 bases to trimming and J lost 7 bases, with 22 bases between them. The CDR3 is CASSDDRAGTLSNIQYF. The CDR3 nucleotides read TGTGCCAGCAGTGATGATAGGGCAGGGACCCTTTCCAACATTCAGTACTTC.

The chain uses TRBV12-3 or TRBV12-4 and TRBJ2-7; 9 nucleotides line up with TRBD1. The CDR3 covers 14 residues. Losses at the gene ends were 8 bases for V and 6 bases for J; bases not matched to a gene: 11. DNA of the CDR3: TGTGCCAGCGGCGGGACAGGGTGGGGACTCGAGCAGTACTTC. Translating gives CASGGTGWGLEQYF.

This clonotype was detected only a few times. J is TRBJ2-1 and V is TRBV10-3; 9 nucleotides align to TRBD2. The germline gives CDR1 ENHRY, CDR2 SYGVKD. The CDR3 is 15 residues long. V lost 8 bases and J lost 8; bases outside the gene matches: 13. CDR3 bases: TGTGCCATCGGGCGAGCGGGCGGGGGGGCCTATGAGCAGTTCTTC. It translates to CAIGRAGGGAYEQFF.

The sample holds one count of this clonotype. The chain employs TRBV14 and TRBJ2-3, with a possible D match to TRBD1 (6 bases). Germline values: CDR1 SGHDN, CDR2 FVKESK. The CDR3 totals 18 residues. V was pared by 0 bases and J by 0 bases, with 16 bases between. The CDR3 coding sequence is TGTGCCAGCAGCCAAGATTGGAACAGGGTGGCGAGCACAGATACGCAGTATTTT. It codes for CASSQDWNRVASTDTQYF. Together with reference TRBV14 and TRBJ2-3, the CDR3 gives the full variable domain: EAGVTQFPSHSVIEKGQTVTLRCDPISGHDNLYWYRRVMGKEIKFLLHFVKESKQDESGMPNNRFLAERTGGTYSTLKVQPAELEDSGVYFCASSQDWNRVASTDTQYFGPGTRLTVL.

The rearrangement uses TRBV20-1 and TRBJ2-7; tentatively, D is TRBD2 (6 bases). The CDR3 is 14 amino acids. Trimming took off 1 base at V and 3 bases at J, with 13 bases between the two ends. Germline-derived CDR1 and CDR2 are DFQATT and SNEGSKA (reference sequence). This CDR3 reads CSARGGGDLYEQYF. CDR3 in DNA: TGCAGTGCTAGAGGAGGAGGGGACCTCTACGAGCAGTACTTC.

The chain has TRBV7-9 and TRBJ1-2, with 8 positions matching TRBD1. The germline CDR1 and CDR2 sequences are SEHNR and FQNEAQ (reference sequence). CDR3 length equals 14 residues. Trimming at V came to 5 bases and at J to 3 bases, leaving 5 bases not matched to a gene. The CDR3 region is CASSRQGLYYGYTF. The CDR3 DNA reads TGTGCCAGCAGCCGACAGGGGTTGTACTATGGCTACACCTTC.

There are a few counts of this clonotype. The V call is TRBV28, the J call TRBJ2-1; 7 nucleotides align to TRBD2. The CDR3 runs to 14 residues. Trimming at V came to 5 bases and at J to 6 bases, leaving 7 bases not matched to a gene. Germline assignment: CDR1 MDHEN and CDR2 SYDVKM. CDR3 in amino acids: CASSDGGSGNEQFF. DNA for the CDR3: TGTGCCAGCAGTGACGGGGGGTCGGGCAATGAGCAGTTCTTC.

This chain joins TRBV4-1 and TRBJ2-3, with a weak D call TRBD2 (6 bases). CDR3 length: 18 amino acids. V shed 3 bases and J shed 0 bases, with 19 bases lying between them. Per germline, CDR1 MGHRA and CDR2 YSYEKL. The CDR3 reads CASSQEEWWGVSTDTQYF. In nucleotides, the CDR3 is TGCGCCAGCAGCCAGGAAGAGTGGTGGGGGGTTAGCACAGATACGCAGTATTTT.

About this clonotype itself: This may arise from a read error, as a much more abundant clone is one base away. This rearrangement joins TRBV7-2 to TRBJ2-5; no clear D gene. Germline CDR1 is SGHTA and CDR2 is FQGNSA. There are 13 residues in the CDR3. V lost 1 base, J lost 5 bases, and 8 bases lay in between. The DNA for the CDR3 is TGTGCCAGCAGCTTAGACCCTCTGGAGACCCAGTACTTC. It is translated as CASSLDPLETQYF.

This clonotype was counted only a few times. The V gene is TRBV6-5, the J gene TRBJ1-6; the match to TRBD1 covers 10 bases. The trim removed 6 bases at V and 12 bases at J, leaving 11 bases unmatched. In germline, CDR1 is MNHEY, CDR2 SVGAGI. This CDR3 has 15 residues. CDR3 bases: TGTGCCAGCAGCTCGGCGACAGGGGGCTGGGAACCCCTCCACTTT. It is translated as CASSSATGGWEPLHF.

This clonotype came up a few times. CDR3 region: CASSEGWTLLDPLVAFF. The CDR3 bases are TGTGCCAGCAGCGAGGGGTGGACCCTCCTAGATCCCTTGGTTGCTTTCTTT. The J gene is TRBJ1-1, the V gene TRBV7-9; a weak D match, TRBD1 (5 bases). V was shortened by 5 bases and J by 11 bases, with 30 bases between the two germline ends. The CDR3 totals 17 residues. Germline CDR1 and CDR2: SEHNR and FQNEAQ (reference sequence).

In this sample, this clonotype turned up a few times. The CDR3 loop is CASSFRVVEKLFF. DNA for the CDR3: TGTGCCAGCAGCTTCAGGGTGGTTGAAAAACTGTTTTTT. The chain carries TRBV7-8 and TRBJ1-4, with D possibly TRBD1 on 5 matching bases. Germline assignment: CDR1 SGHVS and CDR2 FQNEAQ. The CDR3 has 13 residues. Trimming removed 3 bases at V and 7 bases at J, with 9 bases between.

With respect to this clonotype: Given a much more abundant clone one base away, this may be a read error. The V call is TRBV7-2, the J call TRBJ1-4; possibly TRBD1 for D (6 bases). The germline V gene has CDR1 SGHTA and CDR2 FQGNSA. This CDR3 is built from 15 residues. The CDR3 sequence is CASSPATGYGENLFF. Written as DNA, the CDR3 is TGTGCCAGCAGCCCGGCTACAGGGTACGGTGAAAACCTGTTTTTT.

This chain uses TRBV7-9 with TRBJ2-5; D remains ambiguous. Germline V gene data show CDR1 as SEHNR and CDR2 as FQNEAQ (reference sequence). This CDR3 region has 13 residues. The V and J ends lost 5 bases and 5 bases respectively, with 12 bases between them. The CDR3 DNA reads as TGTGCCAGCAGCCCCGACCTGACGGAGACCCAGTACTTC. It codes for CASSPDLTETQYF.

To note about this clonotype: The germline gene is not matched at one end of the junction; a read error may be the cause. The V call is TRBV4-1, the J call TRBJ2-2, with 9 bases identical to TRBD1. The germline V gene encodes CDR1 MGHRA and CDR2 YSYEKL. This CDR3 has 16 residues. The CDR3 bases are TGCGCCAACAGCCTAGACGGACAGGGGTCGGCCGGGGAGCTGTTTTTT. It codes for CANSLDGQGSAGELFF.

The chain links TRBV7-9 to TRBJ2-3; the D gene could be TRBD1 or TRBD2 (5 bases each). The V end lost 5 bases, the J end lost 4 bases, and 13 bases lay between the germline ends. CDR1 and CDR2 from the germline V gene are SEHNR and FQNEAQ (reference sequence). CDR3 length: 14 residues. The DNA for the CDR3 is TGTGCCAGCAGCCTACCTCGGGGCCCAGATACGCAGTATTTT. This encodes CASSLPRGPDTQYF.

This clonotype was found a few times. The chain joins TRBV5-6 to TRBJ1-6; D may be TRBD1 (6 bases). Germline V CDR1 and CDR2: SGHDT, YYEEEE. This CDR3 has 15 amino acids. Trimming took off 4 bases at V and 5 bases at J, with 13 bases between the two ends. This chain's CDR3 is CASSRRTANNSPLHF. The CDR3 nucleotides read TGTGCCAGCAGCCGCCGGACAGCTAATAATTCACCCCTCCACTTT.

This clonotype was counted ten times or more. The chain uses TRBV6-5 and TRBJ1-6; 7 nucleotides align to TRBD1. Germline V CDR1 and CDR2: MNHEY, SVGAGI. CDR3 length: 15 amino acids. Unmatched junction bases numbered 7, after V lost 4 bases and J lost 7 bases. This chain's CDR3 is CASSLDTGENSPLHF. In DNA, the CDR3 is TGTGCCAGCAGTTTGGATACAGGGGAAAATTCACCCCTCCACTTT.

This clonotype was observed a handful of times. The rearrangement uses TRBV7-9 and TRBJ2-3, with D perhaps matching TRBD1 (6 bases). This CDR3 spans 17 amino acids. V was trimmed by 5 bases and J by 0 bases, leaving 18 bases between them. Germline V gene data show CDR1 as SEHNR and CDR2 as FQNEAQ (reference sequence). Here the CDR3 DNA reads TGTGCCAGCAGCGGTATCTCTTGGGGGCAGAGCACAGATACGCAGTATTTT. The encoded protein is CASSGISWGQSTDTQYF.

V is TRBV7-8 and J is TRBJ2-3; possible D gene TRBD2, 6 bases. Germline CDR1 and CDR2: SGHVS and FQNEAQ. The CDR3 is made up of 17 amino acids. With 1 base removed from V and 0 bases from J, the gap between germline ends came to 14 bases. CDR3 residues: CASSLVGTHTSTDTQYF. The CDR3 region has the DNA TGTGCCAGCAGCTTAGTCGGGACTCACACTAGCACAGATACGCAGTATTTT.

The V call is TRBV7-2, the J call TRBJ1-2; 7 nucleotides agree with TRBD1. The CDR3 has 17 amino acids. Per the germline V gene, CDR1 is SGHTA and CDR2 is FQGNSA. Trimming took 4 bases from V and 4 from J; bases not matched to a gene: 15. In DNA, the CDR3 is TGTGCCAGCAGCTCCCAGGGTCACACAGGGGACGGCTATGGCTACACCTTC. Translating gives CASSSQGHTGDGYGYTF.

Many counts were recorded for this clonotype. The chain uses TRBV28 and TRBJ2-1; TRBD2 matches at 8 bases. From germline, CDR1 is MDHEN and CDR2 SYDVKM. The CDR3 spans 21 residues. Trimming cost V 3 bases and J 1 base; bases outside gene matches: 20. The CDR3 here is CASSFFPRWLAGPFSYNEQFF. The CDR3 nucleotides read TGTGCCAGCAGTTTTTTTCCCAGGTGGCTAGCGGGTCCATTTTCCTACAATGAGCAGTTCTTC.

The J gene is TRBJ1-1, the V gene TRBV7-2; D is unresolved. The V gene lost 6 bases and the J gene lost 5 bases, with 16 bases spanning the gap. The CDR3 sequence is 14 residues long. CDR1 and CDR2 (germline): SGHTA, FQGNSA. The CDR3 nucleotides are TGTGCCAGCAGTTCGGAGGCCCTCCGAACTGAAGCTTTCTTT. This encodes CASSSEALRTEAFF.

This clonotype was counted ten times or more. The genes are TRBV7-2 and TRBJ2-7; no definite D call. The V gene's germline CDR1 is SGHTA and CDR2 FQGNSA. V was shortened by 1 base and J by 1 base, with 17 bases between the two germline ends. This CDR3 has 17 amino acids. The CDR3 DNA follows: TGTGCCAGCAGCTTAGACCGCAATGGGCAAAATTCCTACGAGCAGTACTTC. Its protein is CASSLDRNGQNSYEQYF.

The chain couples TRBV11-2 to TRBJ2-2; D possibly corresponds to TRBD1 (6 bases). Trimming shortened V by 5 bases and J by 3 bases, and 13 bases separated the two germline ends. Germline CDR1 reads SGHAT; CDR2 reads FQNNGV. CDR3 length: 15 residues. The CDR3 DNA follows: TGTGCCAGCAGCCCAGGGGAAGGGGACACCGGGGAGCTGTTTTTT. This translates into CASSPGEGDTGELFF.